A single sample is the source of the 32 T cell receptor beta chains below, sequenced in a study of cytomegalovirus exposure and HLA in healthy donors. Primers for the PCR totalled 60 Vbeta and 13 Jbeta. Clones were sequenced by immunoSEQ multiplex PCR, and TCRdb holds only the in-frame ones, with some missing. The sample shows approximately 180,000 clones, approximately 84% of them seen only once. The source material was PBMCs. These receptors were collected from a girl under three years old in good health and CMV-seronegative.

This clone was counted between two and nine times. The chain couples TRBV13 to TRBJ2-2, with 9 bases matching TRBD2. This CDR3 is 16 amino acids long. With 5 bases clipped from V and 4 bases from J, the junction kept 8 bases outside the gene matches. Germline V CDR1 and CDR2: PRHDT, FYEKMQ (reference sequence). The CDR3 sequence is CASSAGRGGLTGELFF. Written as DNA, the CDR3 is TGTGCCAGCAGCGCTGGGCGGGGGGGCCTCACCGGGGAGCTGTTTTTT.

This chain uses TRBV2 with TRBJ2-3; 8 nucleotides agree with TRBD2. This CDR3 is 14 amino acids long. Looked up from germline, CDR1 is SNHLY and CDR2 is FYNNEI. Trimming cost V 7 bases and J 3 bases; bases outside gene matches: 6. The CDR3 here is CASTQAGVTDTQYF. DNA for the CDR3: TGTGCCAGCACCCAAGCGGGAGTAACAGATACGCAGTATTTT.

CDR3 loop: CASSYSMGGYEQYF. DNA of the CDR3: TGTGCCAGCAGTTACTCGATGGGGGGGTACGAGCAGTACTTC. This chain joins TRBV6-5 and TRBJ2-7; 7 bases match TRBD2. Trimming removed 0 bases from V and 4 bases from J; junction bases left unmatched: 3. CDR1 MNHEY and CDR2 SVGAGI come from the germline V gene. The CDR3 consists of 14 residues.

This chain uses TRBV7-3 with TRBJ2-1, with D possibly TRBD2 on 5 matching bases. The CDR3 has 16 residues. V dropped 2 bases and J dropped 6 bases, with 17 bases sitting between them. Germline values: CDR1 SGHTA, CDR2 FQGTGA. Here the CDR3 DNA reads TGTGCCAGCAGCTTAGTGCCCCGGGATGGGGTCAATGAGCAGTTCTTC. It codes for CASSLVPRDGVNEQFF.

For this clone: Other DNA sequences from this sample encode an identical CDR3 as well. The rearrangement uses TRBV5-1 and TRBJ2-7, with TRBD2 matching over 9 bases. The CDR3 extends over 14 amino acids. V lost 2 bases to trimming and J lost 7 bases; unmatched junction nucleotides: 7. Germline V gives CDR1 SGHRS, CDR2 YFSETQ. The CDR3 is CASSLLAGFVEQYF. CDR3 nucleotide sequence: TGCGCCAGCAGCTTACTAGCGGGCTTTGTGGAGCAGTACTTC.

V gene TRBV7-9 combines with J gene TRBJ2-1, with TRBD2 matching 11 bases. The germline gives CDR1 SEHNR, CDR2 FQNEAQ (reference sequence). V gave up 1 base and J gave up 4 bases; unmatched junction bases: 3. This CDR3 region has 16 residues. CDR3 loop: CASSLEVAGGYNEQFF. The CDR3 DNA sequence: TGTGCCAGCAGCTTAGAAGTAGCGGGGGGGTACAATGAGCAGTTCTTC.

The V gene is TRBV5-1, the J gene TRBJ2-7, with no clear D. Trimming left V 0 bases short and J 3 bases short, with 4 bases between. There are 12 residues in the CDR3. Germline CDR1 is SGHRS and CDR2 is YFSETQ. CDR3 DNA sequence: TGCGCCAGCAGCTTGGGAGTCTACGAGCAGTACTTC. Translating it yields CASSLGVYEQYF.

The V and J genes are TRBV7-2 and TRBJ2-1, with 7 bases fitting TRBD2. V lost 0 bases and J lost 8; bases outside the gene matches: 13. Germline V gene lookup returns CDR1 SGHTA and CDR2 FQGNSA. The CDR3 covers 17 residues. CDR3 DNA sequence: TGTGCCAGCAGCTTAGCGGGATTCGGGAGGCAGAAGGATGAGCAGTTCTTC. Translated: CASSLAGFGRQKDEQFF.

This clone was seen only a few times. The V call is TRBV9, the J call TRBJ1-5; no firm D call. Germline CDR1 and CDR2: SGDLS and YYNGEE. This CDR3 has 14 amino acids. With 2 bases removed from V and 2 bases from J, the gap between germline ends came to 8 bases. This chain's CDR3 is CASSVTGGNQPQHF. Written as DNA, the CDR3 is TGTGCCAGCAGCGTGACCGGGGGCAATCAGCCCCAGCATTTT.

This clone was detected a few times. The gene calls are TRBV29-1 and TRBJ2-5, with TRBD1 matching over 12 bases. CDR1 and CDR2 (germline): SQVTM, ANQGSEA. The CDR3 has 13 amino acids. V trimming: 3 bases; J trimming: 5 bases; junction bases outside the gene matches: 1. CDR3 DNA: TGCAGCGTTGAGGGGACAGGGGGCGAGACCCAGTACTTC. This encodes CSVEGTGGETQYF.

This chain connects TRBV11-3 to TRBJ2-1; 7 positions agree with TRBD1. V gave up 6 bases and J gave up 1 base; unmatched junction bases: 6. The length of the CDR3 is 15 residues. CDR1 is SGHNT, CDR2 YENEEA, per germline. The CDR3 is CASSQDRVSYNEQFF. The DNA of the CDR3 is TGTGCCAGCAGTCAAGACAGGGTTTCCTACAATGAGCAGTTCTTC.

V gene TRBV5-4 combines with J gene TRBJ2-5, with D possibly matching TRBD1 (6 bases). Germline V gives CDR1 SGHNT, CDR2 YYREEE (reference sequence). V shed 2 bases and J shed 1 base, with 9 bases lying between them. The CDR3 loop spans 14 amino acids. The CDR3 coding sequence is TGTGCCAGCAGCTTAATGGACAGCCAAGAGACCCAGTACTTC. It specifies CASSLMDSQETQYF.

This clone was observed a handful of times. The rearrangement joins TRBV30 to TRBJ1-3; D gene ambiguous. The V end was cut by 4 bases, the J end by 7 bases, with 11 bases between. CDR1 GTSNPN and CDR2 SVGIG come from the germline V gene (reference sequence). The CDR3 totals 12 residues. The CDR3 reads CAWTRETNTIYF. The DNA of the CDR3 is TGTGCCTGGACCCGGGAAACGAACACCATATATTTT.

The chain is built from TRBV7-9 and TRBJ2-3; D is unclear. V lost 5 bases and J lost 0, with 12 bases in between. This CDR3 is built from 15 residues. Germline CDR1 SEHNR, CDR2 FQNEAQ (reference sequence). As DNA, the CDR3 is TGTGCCAGCAGCAGACTTACCGCTAGCACAGATACGCAGTATTTT. Translated: CASSRLTASTDTQYF.

The chain links TRBV30 to TRBJ2-7; tentatively, D is TRBD2 (6 bases). The CDR3 length is 17 residues. CDR1 is GTSNPN, CDR2 SVGIG, per germline (reference sequence). Trimming took off 4 bases at V and 7 bases at J, with 29 bases between the two ends. The CDR3 sequence is CAWNERPDYSPAGEQYF. The CDR3, as DNA: TGTGCCTGGAACGAAAGACCGGACTATTCGCCAGCTGGGGAGCAGTACTTC.

This clone came up once. This rearrangement joins TRBV5-6 to TRBJ1-1, with TRBD1 identical over 8 bases. CDR1 and CDR2 (germline): SGHDT, YYEEEE. The CDR3 length is 15 residues. The trim removed 4 bases at V and 3 bases at J, leaving 8 bases unmatched. The CDR3 bases are TGTGCCAGCAGCATCCTCCGGGACAGGTACACTGAAGCTTTCTTT. Translation gives CASSILRDRYTEAFF.

This clone appeared once. The chain joins TRBV11-2 to TRBJ1-3, with D unclear. The germline gives CDR1 SGHAT, CDR2 FQNNGV. V lost 1 base and J lost 4, with 14 bases in between. CDR3 length equals 16 residues. For the CDR3, the DNA is TGTGCCAGCAGCTTAGGGCAGGCCTGGAGGGGAAACACCATATATTTT. Translation: CASSLGQAWRGNTIYF.

CDR3 sequence: CATRTGNQPQHF. For the CDR3, the DNA is TGTGCCACCCGGACAGGGAATCAGCCCCAGCATTTT. This chain connects TRBV10-3 to TRBJ1-5; 8 bases map to TRBD1. CDR3 length equals 12 residues. Germline V gene data show CDR1 as ENHRY and CDR2 as SYGVKD. Losses at the gene ends were 10 bases for V and 4 bases for J; bases not matched to a gene: 3.

This chain links TRBV5-4 with TRBJ2-4, with D possibly TRBD2 on 5 matching bases. There are 15 residues in the CDR3. Germline CDR1 SGHNT, CDR2 YYREEE (reference sequence). V was shortened by 4 bases and J by 0 bases, with 11 bases between the two germline ends. DNA of the CDR3: TGTGCCAGCAGCCCGTCCGAGGGAGCCAAAAACATTCAGTACTTC. Residues: CASSPSEGAKNIQYF.

The sample holds one count of this clone. In DNA form, the CDR3 reads TGCGCCAGCAGCTTGGTGCCGGGACAGCTTCAGCCCCAGCATTTT. It specifies CASSLVPGQLQPQHF. The chain uses TRBV5-1 and TRBJ1-5, with 7 bases identical to TRBD1. The CDR3 covers 15 residues. J was trimmed by 6 bases and V by 0 bases; bases with no gene match: 6. Germline-derived CDR1 and CDR2 are SGHRS and YFSETQ. The full variable domain, rest sourced from reference TRBV5-1 and TRBJ1-5, is KAGVTQTPRYLIKTRGQQVTLSCSPISGHRSVSWYQQTPGQGLQFLFEYFSETQRNKGNFPGRFSGRQFSNSRSEMNVSTLELGDSALYLCASSLVPGQLQPQHFGDGTRLSIL.

This clone occurred once. The V call is TRBV30, the J call TRBJ1-2; D gene uncertain. CDR3 length: 14 residues. The ends were cut back, 4 bases at V and 3 bases at J, with 15 bases in the middle. Germline loops: CDR1 GTSNPN, CDR2 SVGIG (reference sequence). The CDR3 here is CAWTNSPIYYGYTF. CDR3 nucleotides: TGTGCCTGGACCAACTCCCCCATTTACTATGGCTACACCTTC.

This clone showed up just once. This rearrangement joins TRBV19 to TRBJ1-1; D not certain. Trimming removed 7 bases from V and 0 bases from J, with 9 bases in between. The CDR3 sequence is 13 residues long. Germline V gene sequence: CDR1 LNHDA, CDR2 SQIVND (reference sequence). CDR3 sequence: CASIVQVNTEAFF. The DNA of the CDR3 is TGTGCCAGTATTGTCCAGGTGAACACTGAAGCTTTCTTT.

The genes are TRBV27 and TRBJ2-3; TRBD2 agrees at 10 bases. J lost 11 bases, V lost 5 bases, and 13 bases had no gene match. The CDR3 spans 15 residues. Per the germline V gene, CDR1 is MNHEY and CDR2 is SMNVEV (reference sequence). DNA of the CDR3: TGTGCCAGCAGTCAAAGCGGGAGGGCTGGTTTTCGGCAGTATTTT. Translating gives CASSQSGRAGFRQYF.

This chain uses TRBV5-1 with TRBJ2-3; 8 nucleotides align to TRBD2. Per germline, CDR1 SGHRS and CDR2 YFSETQ. V shed 4 bases, J shed 4 bases, and the junction held 8 bases outside the gene matches. The CDR3 runs to 15 residues. Written as DNA, the CDR3 is TGCGCCAGCAGCCCCCCGGGACTAGTACCAGATACGCAGTATTTT. Protein sequence: CASSPPGLVPDTQYF.

This clone was recorded only once. The J gene is TRBJ2-5, the V gene TRBV4-2, with D possibly TRBD1 on 6 matching bases. Germline CDR1 is LGHNA and CDR2 is YNFKEQ. This CDR3 contains 13 residues. Trimming stripped 0 bases from V and 5 bases from J, with 7 bases between. The CDR3 DNA reads as TGTGCCAGCAGCCAAGAAACAGGGGAGACCCAGTACTTC. It codes for CASSQETGETQYF.

In DNA, the CDR3 is TGTGCCTGGAGTCTAGGGGTTGGCACCGGGGAGCTGTTTTTT. This codes for CAWSLGVGTGELFF. The chain employs TRBV30 and TRBJ2-2, with D tentatively TRBD1 (5 bases). CDR1 and CDR2 (germline): GTSNPN, SVGIG (reference sequence). The CDR3 is 14 residues long. V gave up 2 bases and J gave up 4 bases, with 11 bases separating them.

Written as DNA, the CDR3 is TGTGCCAGCAGCTTAAGACTAGCGGGGGCGCACACCGGGGAGCTGTTTTTT. Encoded protein: CASSLRLAGAHTGELFF. V usage is TRBV7-3 and J usage is TRBJ2-2; 12 bases are a match to TRBD2. Trimming removed 1 base from V and 3 bases from J; junction bases left unmatched: 3. Germline V gene data show CDR1 as SGHTA and CDR2 as FQGTGA. There are 17 residues in the CDR3.

Points on this clone: A read error may produce the germline difference seen at one junction end. The gene calls are TRBV7-3 and TRBJ2-5, with D tentatively TRBD1 (5 bases). Germline V gives CDR1 SGHTA, CDR2 FQGTGA. The CDR3 covers 13 residues. The CDR3, as DNA: TGTTCCAGCAGCTTCAGGGCGCGAGAGACCCAGTACTTC. This sequence encodes CSSSFRARETQYF.

The gene calls are TRBV4-1 and TRBJ2-4; D might be TRBD1 (6 bases). The CDR3 is 15 amino acids. The V gene lost 2 bases and the J gene lost 8 bases, with 16 bases spanning the gap. Germline loops: CDR1 MGHRA, CDR2 YSYEKL. Written as DNA, the CDR3 is TGCGCCAGCAGCCAACAGGGGACGGATGGAGACATTCAGTACTTC. Translation gives CASSQQGTDGDIQYF.

The gene calls are TRBV7-9 and TRBJ1-1; TRBD1 agrees at 8 bases. The CDR3 consists of 14 residues. V shed 9 bases and J 4 bases; nucleotides not matched to a gene: 10. Germline V CDR1 and CDR2: SEHNR, FQNEAQ (reference sequence). CDR3 sequence reads: CASKDQGAGTEAFF. The CDR3 DNA is TGTGCCAGTAAAGACCAGGGGGCAGGCACTGAAGCTTTCTTT. The whole variable domain, remainder taken from reference TRBV7-9 and TRBJ1-1, is DTGVSQNPRHKITKRGQNVTFRCDPISEHNRLYWYRQTLGQGPEFLTYFQNEAQLEKSRLLSDRFSAERPKGSFSTLEIQRTEQGDSAMYLCASKDQGAGTEAFFGQGTRLTVV.

The chain has TRBV2 and TRBJ1-1, with D unresolved. Looked up from germline, CDR1 is SNHLY and CDR2 is FYNNEI. This CDR3 contains 12 residues. Trimming cost V 6 bases and J 4 bases, with 9 bases left between them. The CDR3 protein is CASSITSTEAFF. For the CDR3, the DNA is TGTGCCAGCAGCATAACAAGCACTGAAGCTTTCTTT.

V usage is TRBV7-9 and J usage is TRBJ2-7; TRBD1 agrees at 8 bases. V gave up 1 base and J gave up 5 bases; unmatched junction bases: 4. The CDR3 sequence is 14 residues long. CDR1 SEHNR and CDR2 FQNEAQ come from the germline V gene (reference sequence). The DNA for the CDR3 is TGTGCCAGCAGCTTAGACGGACAGGGCCACGAGCAGTACTTC. It is translated as CASSLDGQGHEQYF.